What follows are 24 T cell receptor beta chains derived from one specimen sequenced in a study of human T cells and chemical hapten exposure. Time point here: patch test 2, 6 weeks after DPC sensitization. Treatment defined: therapeutic diphenylcyclopropenone sensitization with weekly scalp DPC. TCRdb re-analysed the RACE reads in MiXCR, keeping a single row per CDR3 protein. The sample lists 95,000 or so distinct CDR3 sequences, about an eighth occurring once. Specimen: whole blood, collected in connection with sensitization to the hapten diphenylcyclopropenone (DPC). Every receptor here comes from a woman in her forties with alopecia areata. Some clones in this sample may be carry-over from other donors' samples.

This clonotype has only a few counts. The rearrangement links TRBV10-3 to TRBJ2-5; D perhaps matches TRBD2 (6 bases). Deletions cut 6 bases from V and 2 bases from J, with 10 bases between. From germline, CDR1 is ENHRY and CDR2 SYGVKD. The CDR3 spans 13 residues. In DNA form, the CDR3 reads TGTGCCATCAGGCTAGCGCCACAAGAGACCCAGTACTTC. Protein sequence: CAIRLAPQETQYF.

This clonotype was observed many times. This chain connects TRBV9 to TRBJ2-7; D possibly matches TRBD1 or TRBD2 (5 bases each). V lost 0 bases and J lost 2, with 9 bases in between. The CDR3 has 14 residues. CDR1 SGDLS and CDR2 YYNGEE come from the germline V gene. The chain's CDR3 is CASSVGEGPYEQYF. The CDR3 bases are TGTGCCAGCAGCGTAGGAGAGGGACCCTACGAGCAGTACTTC.

There are many counts of this clonotype. As DNA, the CDR3 is TGTGCCATCAGTGTACAGTCAGATACGCAGTATTTT. It codes for CAISVQSDTQYF. This chain joins TRBV10-3 and TRBJ2-3; D gene unclear. V was cut by 4 bases and J by 4 bases, with 6 bases left in between. This CDR3 contains 12 residues. The V gene's germline CDR1 is ENHRY and CDR2 SYGVKD.

This clonotype came up a few times. The chain joins TRBV6-5 to TRBJ1-2, with TRBD1 matching 9 bases. J gave up 4 bases and V 7 bases, and 4 bases lay outside the gene matches. This CDR3 has 13 residues. CDR1 and CDR2 (germline): MNHEY, SVGAGI. CDR3 in DNA: TGTGCCAGCACCATGGGACAGGGCTATGGCTACACCTTC. Its protein is CASTMGQGYGYTF.

This clonotype appeared many times. The chain carries TRBV14 and TRBJ1-2; 7 nucleotides align to TRBD1. The V and J ends lost 1 base and 3 bases, in that order; junction bases with no gene match: 5. This CDR3 has 15 residues. Germline CDR1 reads SGHDN; CDR2 reads FVKESK. The CDR3 is CASSQGQGGDYGYTF. In DNA form, the CDR3 reads TGTGCCAGCAGCCAAGGACAGGGTGGAGACTATGGCTACACCTTC.

This clonotype was observed a handful of times. This sequence joins TRBV11-2 and TRBJ2-7; no firm D call. V was cut by 5 bases and J by 1 base, with 15 bases left in between. The CDR3 has 15 amino acids. Germline V gene data show CDR1 as SGHAT and CDR2 as FQNNGV. CDR3 DNA: TGTGCCAGCAGCCCACCAGGCGGCGCGTCCTACGAGCAGTACTTC. This codes for CASSPPGGASYEQYF.

Ten or more counts support this clonotype. The chain recombines TRBV6-5 with TRBJ1-1; no definite D call. The germline V and J ends were trimmed by 4 bases and 1 base, with 16 bases remaining between them. The germline V gene has CDR1 MNHEY and CDR2 SVGAGI. The CDR3 sequence is 16 residues long. The CDR3 region is CASSSRARVKNTEAFF. The CDR3 DNA sequence: TGTGCCAGCAGTTCTCGGGCCCGGGTCAAGAACACTGAAGCTTTCTTT.

Ten or more counts support this clonotype. The V gene is TRBV12-3 or TRBV12-4, the J gene TRBJ1-1, with no clear D. The CDR3 length is 13 residues. Trimming left V 5 bases short and J 3 bases short, with 10 bases between. CDR3: CASSTTDYTEAFF. The CDR3 nucleotides are TGTGCCAGCAGTACAACTGACTACACTGAAGCTTTCTTT.

The chain uses TRBV7-2 and TRBJ2-3, with D maybe TRBD1 (6 bases). The V gene's germline CDR1 is SGHTA and CDR2 FQGNSA. The ends were cut back, 10 bases at V and 6 bases at J, with 11 bases in the middle. The CDR3 consists of 11 residues. The CDR3 sequence: CANAQGDTQYF. The CDR3, as DNA: TGTGCCAACGCCCAGGGGGATACGCAGTATTTT.

This clonotype has just a few counts. The genes are TRBV12-3 or TRBV12-4 and TRBJ2-7; D is ambiguous. Deletions cut 7 bases from V and 5 bases from J, with 18 bases between. CDR3 length equals 14 residues. The CDR3 loop reads CASTPSLSHHEQYF. CDR3 nucleotide sequence: TGTGCCAGCACCCCGTCGTTATCCCATCACGAGCAGTACTTC.

The V gene is TRBV9, the J gene TRBJ2-3; 8 bases line up with TRBD2. With 4 bases clipped from V and 4 bases from J, the junction kept 11 bases outside the gene matches. CDR3 length: 16 amino acids. The germline V gene encodes CDR1 SGDLS and CDR2 YYNGEE. Here the CDR3 DNA reads TGTGCCAGCAGCCCAGAGGGACTAGTGAACGCAGATACGCAGTATTTT. Its translation is CASSPEGLVNADTQYF.

This clonotype was counted many times. V gene TRBV5-4 combines with J gene TRBJ1-1; D possibly corresponds to TRBD1 (5 bases). V was cut by 0 bases and J by 5 bases, with 11 bases left in between. This CDR3 spans 14 amino acids. CDR1 and CDR2 from the germline V gene are SGHNT and YYREEE (reference sequence). CDR3 DNA: TGTGCCAGCAGCTTGGAGCCAGGGCGGACTGAAGCTTTCTTT. Protein: CASSLEPGRTEAFF.

V gene TRBV6-2 or TRBV6-3 combines with J gene TRBJ1-5, with TRBD1 as a possible D gene (6 bases). V was trimmed by 1 base and J by 5 bases, leaving 15 bases between them. From germline, CDR1 is MNHEY and CDR2 SVGEGT. The CDR3 extends over 16 amino acids. The CDR3 loop is CASSYLKAGVDQPQHF. The DNA for the CDR3 is TGTGCCAGCAGTTACTTGAAGGCAGGGGTTGATCAGCCCCAGCATTTT.

The V and J genes are TRBV12-3 or TRBV12-4 and TRBJ1-5; unclear D gene. This CDR3 is built from 14 residues. Trimming took 3 bases from V and 0 from J, leaving 6 bases between them. CDR3 coding DNA: TGTGCCAGCAGTTTTTTAAGTAGCAATCAGCCCCAGCATTTT. Residues: CASSFLSSNQPQHF.

The table lists this clonotype with a few counts. CDR3 residues: CASSPFGEGRYQPQHF. The DNA for the CDR3 is TGTGCCAGCAGCCCCTTTGGAGAGGGGAGATATCAGCCCCAGCATTTT. V is TRBV7-9 and J is TRBJ1-5, with a possible D match to TRBD1 (5 bases). V shed 5 bases and J shed 5 bases, with 19 bases lying between them. This CDR3 has 16 residues. Per germline, CDR1 SEHNR and CDR2 FQNEAQ (reference sequence).

V gene TRBV11-2 combines with J gene TRBJ1-1; D gene ambiguous. The germline V gene encodes CDR1 SGHAT and CDR2 FQNNGV. This CDR3 is built from 13 residues. V was pared by 5 bases and J by 4 bases, with 11 bases between. The CDR3: CASSPPVATEAFF. The CDR3 DNA follows: TGTGCCAGCAGCCCACCAGTAGCCACTGAAGCTTTCTTT.

This clonotype was seen more than once but under ten times. The J gene is TRBJ1-5, the V gene TRBV18; no clear D gene. The germline V and J ends were trimmed by 6 bases and 4 bases, with 16 bases remaining between them. The length of the CDR3 is 15 residues. Germline lookup yields CDR1 KGHSH and CDR2 LQKENI. The CDR3 is CASSLVGGPNQPQHF. Written as DNA, the CDR3 is TGTGCCAGCTCCCTGGTGGGCGGCCCGAATCAGCCCCAGCATTTT.

The V and J genes are TRBV7-2 and TRBJ2-2; no clear D gene. This CDR3 has 16 residues. V lost 1 base to trimming and J lost 4 bases, with 13 bases between them. Looked up from germline, CDR1 is SGHTA and CDR2 is FQGNSA. CDR3 protein: CASSLDSARGTGELFF. The DNA of the CDR3 is TGTGCCAGCAGCTTAGACTCGGCTAGAGGCACCGGGGAGCTGTTTTTT.

This clonotype has at least ten counts. The chain carries TRBV2 and TRBJ2-3; D remains unclear. The CDR3 sequence is 14 residues long. Germline CDR1 reads SNHLY; CDR2 reads FYNNEI. The V gene lost 2 bases and the J gene lost 1 base, with 7 bases spanning the gap. CDR3 in amino acids: CASSELVGTDTQYF. CDR3 nucleotide sequence: TGTGCCAGCAGTGAACTCGTAGGCACAGATACGCAGTATTTT. The variable domain in full, with the rest retrieved from reference TRBV2 and TRBJ2-3, is EPEVTQTPSHQVTQMGQEVILRCVPISNHLYFYWYRQILGQKVEFLVSFYNNEISEKSEIFDDQFSVERPDGSNFTLKIRSTKLEDSAMYFCASSELVGTDTQYFGPGTRLTVL.

This chain links TRBV4-2 with TRBJ2-2; D not resolved. Trimming stripped 1 base from V and 6 bases from J, with 9 bases between. Germline loops: CDR1 LGHNA, CDR2 YNFKEQ. This CDR3 comprises 14 residues. The DNA for the CDR3 is TGTGCCAGCAGCCAAGCATCAACCTCCGGGGAGCTGTTTTTT. Amino acid sequence: CASSQASTSGELFF.

The chain is built from TRBV28 and TRBJ2-1; 8 nucleotides line up with TRBD2. Germline trimming cut 5 bases from V and 5 bases from J; bases unmatched to any gene: 5. The germline V gene encodes CDR1 MDHEN and CDR2 SYDVKM. The CDR3 loop spans 14 amino acids. Here the CDR3 DNA reads TGTGCCAGCAGTGGAGCGGGGGCAAACAATGAGCAGTTCTTC. Protein: CASSGAGANNEQFF.

V gene TRBV6-5 combines with J gene TRBJ2-7, with 8 nucleotides matching TRBD1. J lost 0 bases, V lost 6 bases, and 10 bases had no gene match. Germline CDR1 and CDR2: MNHEY and SVGAGI. CDR3 size: 16 residues. Written as DNA, the CDR3 is TGTGCCAGCAGGGCGACAGGGGTTTATCTCTCCTACGAGCAGTACTTC. Amino acid sequence: CASRATGVYLSYEQYF.

The chain joins TRBV4-3 to TRBJ2-3; D is perhaps TRBD2 (6 bases). V lost 2 bases and J lost 2, with 14 bases in between. The V gene's germline CDR1 is LGHNA and CDR2 YSLEER. The CDR3 has 16 amino acids. In DNA, the CDR3 is TGCGCCAGCAGCCAAATGGGGGGTGGGTTCACAGATACGCAGTATTTT. Its translation: CASSQMGGGFTDTQYF.

The rearrangement uses TRBV7-9 and TRBJ2-3; tentatively, D is TRBD1 or TRBD2 (5 bases each). CDR3 size: 12 residues. Germline CDR1 is SEHNR and CDR2 is FQNEAQ (reference sequence). V was shortened by 5 bases and J by 8 bases, with 11 bases between the two germline ends. CDR3 sequence: CASSPTGTTQYF. CDR3 in DNA: TGTGCCAGCAGCCCGACCGGGACTACGCAGTATTTT. The full variable domain, rest sourced from reference TRBV7-9 and TRBJ2-3, is DTGVSQNPRHKITKRGQNVTFRCDPISEHNRLYWYRQTLGQGPEFLTYFQNEAQLEKSRLLSDRFSAERPKGSFSTLEIQRTEQGDSAMYLCASSPTGTTQYFGPGTRLTVL.